Following are 20 T cell receptor beta chains from one sample sequenced in a study of blood T cells in healthy people across ages. A second PCR, run for 7 to 11 cycles, used a sample-barcoded 5' primer plus a J-beta primer mix. One entry per CDR3 protein, called by TCRdb with MiXCR from the 5' RACE reads. The sample has 2 million or so distinct CDR3 sequences, about 50% seen once. Sequences were obtained from blood. The receptors were gathered from a woman between 40 and 55 years old in good health.

This clonotype was observed a few times. The chain couples TRBV6-2 or TRBV6-3 to TRBJ2-3, with 8 bases that match TRBD2. The CDR3 extends over 15 amino acids. V was pared by 7 bases and J by 3 bases, with 9 bases of the junction left unmatched. Germline V gene lookup returns CDR1 MNHEY and CDR2 SVGEGT. In DNA, the CDR3 is TGTGCCAGCAAGGACACCGGACTAGCAACAGATACGCAGTATTTT. This gives the protein CASKDTGLATDTQYF.

The chain carries TRBV11-2 and TRBJ2-5; 12 bases line up with TRBD1. Losses at the gene ends were 3 bases for V and 5 bases for J; bases not matched to a gene: 7. CDR3 length: 16 amino acids. Germline lookup yields CDR1 SGHAT and CDR2 FQNNGV. The CDR3 DNA reads as TGTGCCAGCAGCTTGTGGGACAGGGGGCGCGGGGAGACCCAGTACTTC. Translated: CASSLWDRGRGETQYF.

The rearrangement joins TRBV12-3 or TRBV12-4 to TRBJ1-5; D call uncertain. The CDR3 is 14 amino acids. V lost 2 bases and J lost 1, with 6 bases in between. CDR3 in amino acids: CASSLIVSNQPQHF. CDR3 sequence (DNA): TGTGCCAGCAGTTTAATCGTCAGCAATCAGCCCCAGCATTTT.

This clonotype was counted between two and nine times. The chain carries TRBV9 and TRBJ2-1; TRBD2 agrees at 11 bases. Germline V gene lookup returns CDR1 SGDLS and CDR2 YYNGEE. V lost 3 bases to trimming and J lost 8 bases; unmatched junction nucleotides: 4. This CDR3 has 14 residues. The CDR3 sequence is CASSDSGGVDEQFF. The CDR3 DNA reads TGTGCCAGCAGCGATAGCGGGGGGGTGGATGAGCAGTTCTTC.

The chain is built from TRBV6-5 and TRBJ1-1; D ambiguous. Germline CDR1 MNHEY, CDR2 SVGAGI. This CDR3 is built from 14 residues. Deletions cut 2 bases from V and 1 base from J, with 8 bases between. CDR3 residues: CASSYRAWNTEAFF. CDR3 coding DNA: TGTGCCAGCAGTTACCGTGCGTGGAACACTGAAGCTTTCTTT.

The chain links TRBV20-1 to TRBJ1-6, with a possible D match to TRBD1 (6 bases). Looked up from germline, CDR1 is DFQATT and CDR2 is SNEGSKA (reference sequence). This CDR3 spans 16 amino acids. Trimming removed 6 bases at V and 10 bases at J, with 25 bases between. The CDR3 loop reads CSATGKSTGLASPLHF. The CDR3 nucleotides are TGCAGTGCCACGGGCAAGTCGACAGGTTTGGCCTCACCCCTCCACTTT.

This sequence joins TRBV7-9 and TRBJ1-4; D ambiguous. Germline V gene lookup returns CDR1 SEHNR and CDR2 FQNEAQ (reference sequence). The V gene lost 5 bases and the J gene lost 8 bases, with 9 bases spanning the gap. The CDR3 spans 12 residues. CDR3 amino acids: CASSLDLEKLFF. CDR3 sequence (DNA): TGTGCCAGCAGCCTGGACCTCGAAAAACTGTTTTTT.

This chain uses TRBV6-2 or TRBV6-3 with TRBJ2-1; D is perhaps TRBD1 (6 bases). CDR3 length equals 13 residues. The V and J ends lost 6 bases and 8 bases respectively, with 14 bases between them. The germline gives CDR1 MNHEY, CDR2 SVGEGT. The CDR3 coding sequence is TGTGCCAGCAGGGCTACAGGGTTCCATGAGCAGTTCTTC. It is translated as CASRATGFHEQFF.

This chain uses TRBV6-2 or TRBV6-3 with TRBJ1-1; the D gene is possibly TRBD1 (5 bases). Per germline, CDR1 MNHEY and CDR2 SVGEGT. The length of the CDR3 is 15 residues. Trimming removed 6 bases from V and 0 bases from J, with 14 bases in between. CDR3 nucleotides: TGTGCCAGCAGCCAGGGCGGAGCAATGAACACTGAAGCTTTCTTT. It codes for CASSQGGAMNTEAFF.

The chain combines TRBV3-1 with TRBJ2-5; D possibly corresponds to TRBD2 (5 bases). V dropped 0 bases and J dropped 3 bases, with 8 bases sitting between them. Per germline, CDR1 LGHDT and CDR2 YNNKEL (reference sequence). The CDR3 runs 14 residues. The CDR3 bases are TGTGCCAGCAGCCAAGATCGGGAAGAAGAGACCCAGTACTTC. It specifies CASSQDREEETQYF.

This clonotype was observed once. This chain uses TRBV7-2 with TRBJ2-5; 13 nucleotides align to TRBD2. The CDR3 has 17 amino acids. V gave up 1 base and J gave up 1 base; unmatched junction bases: 3. Per the germline V gene, CDR1 is SGHTA and CDR2 is FQGNSA. CDR3 sequence: CASSLVRTSGGQETQYF. In nucleotides, the CDR3 is TGTGCCAGCAGCTTAGTTAGGACTAGCGGGGGCCAAGAGACCCAGTACTTC. The full variable domain, completed using reference TRBV7-2 and TRBJ2-5, is GAGVSQSPSNKVTEKGKDVELRCDPISGHTALYWYRQSLGQGLEFLIYFQGNSAPDKSGLPSDRFSAERTGGSVSTLTIQRTQQEDSAVYLCASSLVRTSGGQETQYFGPGTRLLVL.

The sample holds one count of this clonotype. A read error may produce the germline difference seen at one junction end. V is TRBV11-2 and J is TRBJ2-1; 10 bases are shared with TRBD2. Per the germline V gene, CDR1 is SGHAT and CDR2 is FQNNGV. This CDR3 contains 20 residues. The CDR3 nucleotides read TGTGTCAGCAGCTTAGGACCTACTAGCGGGGAAAAGAGCTCCTACAATGAGCGGTTCTTC. Its protein product is CVSSLGPTSGEKSSYNERFF. The full variable domain, its missing parts supplied by reference TRBV11-2 and TRBJ2-1, is EAGVAQSPRYKIIEKRQSVAFWCNPISGHATLYWYQQILGQGPKLLIQFQNNGVVDDSQLPKDRFSAERLKGVDSTLKIQPAKLEDSAVYLCVSSLGPTSGEKSSYNERFFGPGTRLTVL.

The chain is built from TRBV4-1 and TRBJ1-2; D gene ambiguous. V shed 1 base and J shed 8 bases, with 14 bases lying between them. Per the germline V gene, CDR1 is MGHRA and CDR2 is YSYEKL. The CDR3 is 14 amino acids. CDR3: CASSQVLRGQGYTF. As DNA, the CDR3 is TGCGCCAGCAGCCAAGTATTGAGAGGTCAGGGCTACACCTTC.

This chain connects TRBV20-1 to TRBJ2-5; 10 positions match TRBD2. CDR3 size: 16 residues. The V gene end was trimmed by 1 base and the J gene end by 2 bases; junction bases not matched to a gene: 7. The germline CDR1 and CDR2 sequences are DFQATT and SNEGSKA (reference sequence). The DNA of the CDR3 is TGCAGTGCTAGAGTCCCTAGCGGGGGACCACAAGAGACCCAGTACTTC. Translated, it gives CSARVPSGGPQETQYF.

This chain joins TRBV6-1 and TRBJ2-3; no clear D gene. There are 17 residues in the CDR3. The germline V and J ends were trimmed by 6 bases and 1 base, with 20 bases remaining between them. Germline V gene data show CDR1 as MNHNS and CDR2 as SASEGT. CDR3 residues: CASRKTGLTLGTDTQYF. CDR3 nucleotides: TGTGCCAGCAGAAAGACCGGTCTCACCTTGGGCACAGATACGCAGTATTTT.

J is TRBJ1-2 and V is TRBV20-1, with no clear D. Germline values: CDR1 DFQATT, CDR2 SNEGSKA (reference sequence). Trimming removed 7 bases at V and 4 bases at J, with 10 bases between. The CDR3 spans 11 residues. CDR3 amino acids: CSVKETYGYTF. The DNA for the CDR3 is TGCAGTGTCAAGGAGACCTATGGCTACACCTTC.

This clonotype was picked up a small number of times. J is TRBJ1-4 and V is TRBV20-1, with TRBD1 matching 7 bases. The V segment lost 0 bases and the J segment 7 bases; nucleotides outside the gene matches: 5. This CDR3 is 14 amino acids long. From germline, CDR1 is DFQATT and CDR2 SNEGSKA (reference sequence). As DNA, the CDR3 is TGCAGTGCTAGAGATCAGGGGGGGAGTGAAAAACTGTTTTTT. It encodes CSARDQGGSEKLFF.

Regarding this clonotype: Germline is not matched at one junction end, which may reflect a read error. The chain combines TRBV28 with TRBJ1-1, with D maybe TRBD1 (6 bases). The CDR3 has 15 residues. Germline V gives CDR1 MDHEN, CDR2 SYDVKM. Here the CDR3 reads CASSLGDTWDTEAFF. CDR3 DNA: TGTGCCAGTAGTTTGGGGGACACTTGGGACACTGAAGCTTTCTTT.

This chain joins TRBV6-5 and TRBJ2-7; TRBD2 matches 9 bases. V shed 6 bases and J 2 bases; nucleotides not matched to a gene: 8. This CDR3 has 15 residues. Germline-derived CDR1 and CDR2 are MNHEY and SVGAGI. Here the CDR3 DNA reads TGTGCCAGCAGGTCGATAGCGGGGGAAACCTACGAGCAGTACTTC. This gives the protein CASRSIAGETYEQYF.

The CDR3 DNA sequence: TGCGCCAGCAGCTTGGACGGCATTGAGCTTTGGACGGACATTCAGTACTTC. Amino acid sequence: CASSLDGIELWTDIQYF. The J gene is TRBJ2-4, the V gene TRBV5-1; D gene unclear. Germline assignment: CDR1 SGHRS and CDR2 YFSETQ. Trimming took off 0 bases at V and 8 bases at J, with 21 bases between the two ends. CDR3 size: 17 residues.